Listed below are T cell receptor beta chains from one sample, sequenced in a study of T cells expressing NK-cell markers. TCRdb processed the 5' RACE reads again and assigns one entry to each CDR3 protein, with no DNA. The sample's table shows hundreds of thousands of distinct CDR3 sequences. The sequencing input was blood T cells: a sorted CD56 or NKG2C T cell subset, CD4+ or CD8+ T cells, or bulk PBMC T cells (not recorded which). These receptors all stem from a man between 18 and 29 years old in good health. The CDR3 runs from the conserved cysteine through the conserved F or W.

>TRBJ2-1|TRBV9
CASSRWEPNEQFF
>TRBJ2-2|TRBV27
CASSYTSTGELFF
>TRBJ1-1|TRBV20-1
CSASGTANTEAFF
>TRBJ2-3|TRBV6-2/TRBV6-3
CASSYRLDDTQYF
>TRBJ2-1|TRBV4-1
CASSQEGGTGTYNEQFF
>TRBJ2-2|TRBV7-2
CASSQGLADTGELFF
>TRBJ2-5|TRBV12-5
CASGLGIGLAGVRETQYF
>TRBJ2-3|TRBV11-2
CASSSGLAGGRADTQYF
>TRBJ2-3|TRBV20-1
CSASRTITDTQYF
>TRBJ2-5|TRBV28
CATRQAQETQYF
>TRBJ2-7|TRBV29-1
CSVVLSASSYEQYF
>TRBJ2-3|TRBV12-3/TRBV12-4
CASSLNHLLARADTQYF
>TRBJ1-2|TRBV20-1
CSATDRVSGYTF
>TRBJ1-4|TRBV14
CASSLGRPRDEKLFF
>TRBJ1-2|TRBV27
CASSLSPLDPSGYTF
>TRBJ2-5|TRBV12-3/TRBV12-4
CASSFGLAGGRETQYF
>TRBJ2-3|TRBV18
CASSSQDARDTQYF
>TRBJ2-3|TRBV20-1
CSGYWPGLAGAPSTDTQYF
>TRBJ2-1|TRBV18
CASSYRGGYNEQFF
>TRBJ2-1|TRBV7-8
CASSSRLAGGPGNEQFF
>TRBJ2-5|TRBV10-2
CASVQAGERETQYF
>TRBJ2-7|TRBV4-2
CASSQESGALGEQYF
>TRBJ2-3|TRBV11-2
CASSLLMGTDTQYF
>TRBJ2-2|TRBV7-9
CASSPGQGANTGELFF
>TRBJ1-2|TRBV12-3/TRBV12-4
CASSLAGGIYGYTF
>TRBJ1-2|TRBV29-1
CSVGLEGGIYGYTF
>TRBJ1-1|TRBV7-9
CANGGEMNTEAFF
>TRBJ2-3|TRBV4-1
CASSDTGSSTDTQYF
>TRBJ2-2|TRBV5-1
CASSTGAGSLDTGELFF
>TRBJ1-2|TRBV6-5
CASSYMAGSNYGYTF
>TRBJ2-7|TRBV29-1
CSSGGETYEQYF
>TRBJ1-2|TRBV6-1
CASREETGLNYGYTF
>TRBJ1-3|TRBV7-8
CASSIWGEDLGNTIYF
>TRBJ2-1|TRBV18
CASSPQTSFSYNEQFF
>TRBJ1-4|TRBV20-1
CSARDRGNEKLFF
>TRBJ2-1|TRBV27
CASTHLLGSYNEQFF
>TRBJ1-2|TRBV29-1
CSVGQGGGYTF
>TRBJ2-1|TRBV10-3
CAITPDTYNEQFF
>TRBJ2-1|TRBV7-9
CASSLGVGTSVDEQFF
>TRBJ1-2|TRBV10-3
CAISEAPDVQVGYTF
>TRBJ2-7|TRBV18
CASSPPAGPPYEQYF
>TRBJ1-2|TRBV5-1
CASSYFLGSDGYTF
>TRBJ2-7|TRBV3-1
CASSQDAGTGSYEQYF
>TRBJ1-1|TRBV29-1
CSAKDTGTEAFF
>TRBJ2-3|TRBV14
CASSPRQEADTQYF
>TRBJ2-2|TRBV6-5
CASSYSLSGSNTGELFF
>TRBJ2-2|TRBV7-9
CASSPRIRENTGELFF
>TRBJ2-7|TRBV5-1
CASSLPLAGGPAYEQYF
>TRBJ1-5|TRBV5-1
CASSLDPYQPQHF
>TRBJ2-2|TRBV29-1
CSVNTFSGRAGGELFF
>TRBJ2-3|TRBV2
CASSALAGGGFADTQYF
>TRBJ2-5|TRBV7-2
CASSPEGTGGQETQYF
>TRBJ2-1|TRBV12-3/TRBV12-4
CASDKREGHGEQFF
>TRBJ2-3|TRBV24-1
CATSDSGLAGRNTDTQYF